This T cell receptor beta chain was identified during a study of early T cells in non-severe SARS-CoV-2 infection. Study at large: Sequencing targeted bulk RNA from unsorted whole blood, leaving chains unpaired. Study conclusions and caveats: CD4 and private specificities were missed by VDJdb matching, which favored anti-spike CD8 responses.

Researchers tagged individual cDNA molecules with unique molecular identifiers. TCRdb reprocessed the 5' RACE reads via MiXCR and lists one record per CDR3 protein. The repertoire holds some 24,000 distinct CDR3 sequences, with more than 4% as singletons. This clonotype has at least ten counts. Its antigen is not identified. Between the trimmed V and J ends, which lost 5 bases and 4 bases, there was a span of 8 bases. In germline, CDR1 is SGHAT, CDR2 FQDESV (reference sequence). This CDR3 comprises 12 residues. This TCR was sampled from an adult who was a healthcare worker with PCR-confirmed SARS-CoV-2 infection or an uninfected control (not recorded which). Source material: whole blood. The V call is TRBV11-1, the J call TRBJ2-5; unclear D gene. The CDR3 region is CASSIGLETQYF. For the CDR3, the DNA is TGTGCCAGCAGCATAGGGTTAGAGACCCAGTACTTC.